The T cell receptor beta chain under discussion was sequenced for a study of technical replicates of blood from several donors (dated by TCRdb to the late 2010s). Spanning cysteine to phenylalanine, the CDR3 consists of 15 amino acids. Solely the CDR3 DNA is kept, with 45 bases framed from the first base. The germline V gene gives CDR1 as SGDLS and CDR2 as YYNGEE. Between the V and J ends, shortened by 3 bases and 10 bases respectively, the junction contains 20 bases. The library was obtained by the immunoSEQ multiplex PCR assay. The table comes from immuneACCESS by way of TCRdb, which keeps in-frame sequences with V and J called. Part of the clones is missing from these tables; in studies checked, under half for an unresolved V gene and the rest for unknown reasons. The sample table shows 100,000 or so clones, and 90% to 97% are seen once. The ten most abundant clones make up 0.36% of the sample.

Note on this clone: The specificity of this receptor is unknown. Base quality data are lacking; no much larger clone is found one base away.

The TCR sequence derives from a human donor in good health. This chain is built from TRBV9 and TRBJ1-5; possibly the D gene is TRBD1, per 5 matching bases. The source material was T cells isolated from PBMCs. The nucleotides are TGTGCCAGCAGCGCCCAGGGTGGGCAATCAGGACCCCAGCATTTT. Translation gives CASSAQGGQSGPQHF.